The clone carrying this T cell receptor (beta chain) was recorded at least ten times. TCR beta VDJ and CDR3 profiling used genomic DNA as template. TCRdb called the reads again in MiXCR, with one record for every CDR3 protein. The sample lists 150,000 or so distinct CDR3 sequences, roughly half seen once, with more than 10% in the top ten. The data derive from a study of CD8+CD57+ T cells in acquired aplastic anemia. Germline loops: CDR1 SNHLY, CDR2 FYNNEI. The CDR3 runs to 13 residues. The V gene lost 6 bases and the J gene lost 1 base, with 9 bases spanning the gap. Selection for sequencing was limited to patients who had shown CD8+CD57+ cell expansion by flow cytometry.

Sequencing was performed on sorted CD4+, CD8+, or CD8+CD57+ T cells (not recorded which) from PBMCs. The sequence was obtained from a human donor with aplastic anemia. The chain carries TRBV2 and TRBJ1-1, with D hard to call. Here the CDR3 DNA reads TGTGCCAGCAGGCCCGGTTGGAACACTGAAGCTTTCTTT. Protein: CASRPGWNTEAFF.